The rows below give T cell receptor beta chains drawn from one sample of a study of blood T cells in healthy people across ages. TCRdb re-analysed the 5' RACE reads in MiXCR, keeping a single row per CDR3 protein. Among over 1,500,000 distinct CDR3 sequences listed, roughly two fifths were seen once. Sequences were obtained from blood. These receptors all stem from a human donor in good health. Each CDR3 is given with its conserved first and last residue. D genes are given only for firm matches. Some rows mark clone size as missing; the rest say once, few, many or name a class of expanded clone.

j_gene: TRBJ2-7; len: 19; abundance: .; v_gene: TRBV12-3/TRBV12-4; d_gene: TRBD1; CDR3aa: CASSLEPFGDRGNPYEQYF; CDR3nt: TGTGCCAGCAGTTTAGAGCCCTTTGGTGACAGGGGTAACCCCTACGAGCAGTACTTC
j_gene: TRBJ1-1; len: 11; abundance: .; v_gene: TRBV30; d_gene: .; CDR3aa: CAWKQGTEAFF; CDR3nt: TGTGCCTGGAAACAGGGCACTGAAGCTTTCTTT
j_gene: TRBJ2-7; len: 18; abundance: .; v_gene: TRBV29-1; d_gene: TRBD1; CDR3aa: CSVRAVWRSGQDSDEQYF; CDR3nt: TGCAGCGTTCGGGCTGTGTGGAGGAGCGGACAGGATTCGGACGAGCAGTACTTC
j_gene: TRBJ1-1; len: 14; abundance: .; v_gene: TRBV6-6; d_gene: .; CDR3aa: CASRPSGGSTEAFF; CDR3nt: TGTGCCAGCAGACCCTCTGGAGGGAGCACTGAAGCTTTCTTT
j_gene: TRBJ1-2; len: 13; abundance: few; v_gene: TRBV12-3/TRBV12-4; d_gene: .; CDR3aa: CASSLGKVGGYTF; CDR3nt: TGTGCCAGCAGTTTGGGCAAAGTCGGCGGCTACACCTTC
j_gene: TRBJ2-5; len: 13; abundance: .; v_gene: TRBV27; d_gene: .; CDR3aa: CASSDALKETQYF; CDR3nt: TGTGCCAGCAGTGACGCTCTGAAAGAGACCCAGTACTTC
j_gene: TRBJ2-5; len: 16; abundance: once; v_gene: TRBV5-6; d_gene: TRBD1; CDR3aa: CASSQGGTGGSGTQYF; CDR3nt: TGTGCCAGCAGCCAAGGCGGGACAGGGGGATCAGGGACCCAGTACTTC
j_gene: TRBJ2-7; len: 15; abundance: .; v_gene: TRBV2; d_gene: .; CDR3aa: CASSEWAGVINEQYF; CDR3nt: TGTGCCAGCAGTGAATGGGCAGGGGTGATCAACGAGCAGTACTTC
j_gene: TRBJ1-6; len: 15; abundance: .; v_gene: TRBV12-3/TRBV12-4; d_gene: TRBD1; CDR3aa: CASRRQGADNSPLHF; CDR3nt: TGTGCCAGCAGGCGACAGGGGGCTGATAATTCACCCCTCCACTTT
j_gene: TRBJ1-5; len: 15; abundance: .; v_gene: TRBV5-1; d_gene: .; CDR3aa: CASSLDGTVYPPQHF; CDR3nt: TGCGCCAGCAGCTTGGACGGGACCGTCTATCCGCCCCAGCATTTT
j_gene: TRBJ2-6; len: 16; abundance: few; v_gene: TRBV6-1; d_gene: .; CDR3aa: CASSGTAGSGANVLTF; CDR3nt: TGTGCCAGCAGCGGGACGGCAGGCTCTGGGGCCAACGTCCTGACTTTC
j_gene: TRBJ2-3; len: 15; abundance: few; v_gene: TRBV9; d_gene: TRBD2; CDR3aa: CASSATAGGTDTQYF; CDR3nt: TGTGCCAGCAGCGCAACAGCGGGGGGCACAGATACGCAGTATTTT
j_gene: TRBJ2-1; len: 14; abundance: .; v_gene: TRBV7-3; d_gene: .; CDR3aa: CASSTTQDSNEQFF; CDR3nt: TGTGCCAGCAGCACGACCCAGGACAGCAATGAGCAGTTCTTC
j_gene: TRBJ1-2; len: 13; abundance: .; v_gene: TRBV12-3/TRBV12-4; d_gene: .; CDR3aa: CASRPGLNYGCTF; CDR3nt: TGTGCCAGCAGACCCGGACTGAACTATGGCTGCACCTTC
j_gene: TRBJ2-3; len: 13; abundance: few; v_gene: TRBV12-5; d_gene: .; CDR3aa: CASGLTRADTQYF; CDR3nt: TGTGCTAGTGGTTTGACCCGGGCAGATACGCAGTATTTT
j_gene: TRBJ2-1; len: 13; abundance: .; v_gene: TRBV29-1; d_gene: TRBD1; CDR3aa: CSAGTEPYNEQFF; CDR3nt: TGCAGCGCCGGGACAGAACCCTACAATGAGCAGTTCTTC
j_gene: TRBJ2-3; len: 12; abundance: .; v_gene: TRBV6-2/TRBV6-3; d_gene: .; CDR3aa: CASSYEYDTQYF; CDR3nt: TGTGCCAGCAGTTACGAATACGATACGCAGTATTTT
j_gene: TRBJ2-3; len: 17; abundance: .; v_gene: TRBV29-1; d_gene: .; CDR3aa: CSVTGLPGATITDTQYF; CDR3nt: TGCAGCGTTACGGGGCTACCGGGGGCCACAATCACAGATACGCAGTATTTT
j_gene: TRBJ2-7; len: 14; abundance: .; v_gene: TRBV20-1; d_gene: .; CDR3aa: CSARMGRDVHEQYF; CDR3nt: TGCAGTGCTAGAATGGGACGAGATGTGCACGAGCAGTACTTC
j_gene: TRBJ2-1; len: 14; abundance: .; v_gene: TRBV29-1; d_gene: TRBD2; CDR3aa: CSVKGLAGPNEQFF; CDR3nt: TGCAGCGTTAAGGGATTAGCGGGTCCCAATGAGCAGTTCTTC
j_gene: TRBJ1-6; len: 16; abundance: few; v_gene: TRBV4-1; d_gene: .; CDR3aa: CASSPPAGANNSPLHF; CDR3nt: TGCGCCAGCAGCCCTCCAGCAGGGGCTAATAATTCACCCCTCCACTTT
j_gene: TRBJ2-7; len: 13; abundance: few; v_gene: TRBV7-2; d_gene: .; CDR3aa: CASSRTGGVEQYF; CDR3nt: TGTGCCAGCAGCCGGACCGGTGGGGTCGAGCAGTACTTC
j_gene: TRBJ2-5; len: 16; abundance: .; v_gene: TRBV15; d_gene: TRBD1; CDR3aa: CATSIIIGQGRETQYF; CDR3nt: TGTGCCACCAGCATAATTATCGGACAGGGGCGGGAGACCCAGTACTTC
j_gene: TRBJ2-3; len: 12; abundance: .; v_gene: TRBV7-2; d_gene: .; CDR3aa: CATSLVPGHQYF; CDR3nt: TGTGCCACCAGCTTAGTCCCGGGACACCAGTATTTT
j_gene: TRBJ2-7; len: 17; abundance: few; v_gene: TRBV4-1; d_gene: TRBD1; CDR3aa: CASSLGHPGTDTYEQYF; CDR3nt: TGCGCCAGCAGCCTTGGACATCCCGGGACAGATACCTACGAGCAGTACTTC
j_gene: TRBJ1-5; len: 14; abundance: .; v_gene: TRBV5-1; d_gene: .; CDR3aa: CASSLGSDNQPQHF; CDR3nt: TGCGCCAGCAGCTTGGGGTCGGACAATCAGCCCCAGCATTTT
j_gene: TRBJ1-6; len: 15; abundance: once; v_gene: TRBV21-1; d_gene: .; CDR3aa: CASTRGNSYNSPLHF; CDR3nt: TGTGCCAGCACCCGGGGGAACTCCTATAATTCACCCCTCCACTTT
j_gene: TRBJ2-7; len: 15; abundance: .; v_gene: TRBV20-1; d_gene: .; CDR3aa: CSARPQGRVYNEQYF; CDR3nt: TGCAGCGCTAGGCCGCAGGGCAGGGTCTACAATGAGCAGTACTTC